This T cell receptor (beta chain) is from a study of T cell changes during pregnancy in multiple sclerosis. The data were produced by immunoSEQ multiplex PCR, yet TCRdb's version contains in-frame clones alone and is incomplete. The data show 75,000 to 95,000 clones, with more than 85% seen just once and roughly 1.4% held by the top ten. V was cut by 5 bases and J by 1 base, with 5 bases left in between. Germline-derived CDR1 and CDR2 are MDHEN and SYDVKM. The CDR3 covers 12 residues. Sequencing used peripheral blood, obtained in the first trimester of pregnancy. The origin of this receptor is a female donor with multiple sclerosis, enrolled in a pregnancy study. The chain employs TRBV28 and TRBJ1-1; no firm D call. The CDR3 nucleotides read TGTGCCAGCAGTCCGGGGAACACTGAAGCTTTCTTT. It is translated as CASSPGNTEAFF.